This T cell receptor beta chain was observed in a study of T cell responses to AZD1222 COVID-19 vaccine. Findings and limits, study-wide: Among vaccine-associated CD4 TCRs, coverage spanned spike, with dominance at 160-218 and 743-854. Rises in breadth and depth of Spike-specific TCRs came after two AZD1222 doses. Possibly, clonal diversity was underestimated; donors were largely white British and included more females. Reports indicate that nearly half of spike-specific TCRs are directed at unmutated variant regions.

Trimming at V came to 6 bases and at J to 1 base, leaving 3 bases not matched to a gene. Germline CDR1 and CDR2: KGHDR and SFDVKD. This CDR3 has 14 amino acids. The repertoire was sequenced with immunoSEQ multiplex PCR; TCRdb's copy has only in-frame clones and lacks some. The table shows 140,000 to 150,000 clones, with 90% to 95% occurring only once. For this clone: Its specificity is unknown.

The specimen comprised peripheral blood, sampled 28 days after the second AZD1222 dose. The clonotype comes from an adult who received the AZD1222 COVID-19 vaccine. The gene calls are TRBV24-1 and TRBJ2-3; 7 bases are shared with TRBD1. The CDR3 here is CATSPTGRTDTQYF. CDR3 nucleotide sequence: TGTGCCACCAGTCCGACAGGGCGCACAGATACGCAGTATTTT.